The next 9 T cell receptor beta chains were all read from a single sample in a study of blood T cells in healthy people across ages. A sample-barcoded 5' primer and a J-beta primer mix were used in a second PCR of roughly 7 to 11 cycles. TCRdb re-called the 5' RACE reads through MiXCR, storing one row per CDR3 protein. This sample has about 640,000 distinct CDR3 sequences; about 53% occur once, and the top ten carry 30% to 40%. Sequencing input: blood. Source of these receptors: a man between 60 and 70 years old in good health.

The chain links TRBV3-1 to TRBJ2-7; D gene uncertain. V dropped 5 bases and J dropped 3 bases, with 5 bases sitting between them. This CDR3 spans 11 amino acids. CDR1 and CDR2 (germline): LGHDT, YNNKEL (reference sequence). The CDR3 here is CASSDNYEQYF. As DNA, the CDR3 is TGTGCCAGCAGCGACAACTACGAGCAGTACTTC.

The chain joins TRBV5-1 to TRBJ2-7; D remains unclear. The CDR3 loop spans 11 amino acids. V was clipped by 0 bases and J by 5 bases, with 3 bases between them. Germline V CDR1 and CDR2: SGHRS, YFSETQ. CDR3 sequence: CASSLGHEQYF. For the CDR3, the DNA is TGCGCCAGCAGCTTGGGCCACGAGCAGTACTTC.

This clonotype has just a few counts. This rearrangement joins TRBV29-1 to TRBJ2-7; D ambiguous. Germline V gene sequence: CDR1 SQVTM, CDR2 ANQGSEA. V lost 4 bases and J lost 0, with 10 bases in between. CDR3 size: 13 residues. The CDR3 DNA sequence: TGCAGCGTTGCGGCAGAGTTCTCCTACGAGCAGTACTTC. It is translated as CSVAAEFSYEQYF.

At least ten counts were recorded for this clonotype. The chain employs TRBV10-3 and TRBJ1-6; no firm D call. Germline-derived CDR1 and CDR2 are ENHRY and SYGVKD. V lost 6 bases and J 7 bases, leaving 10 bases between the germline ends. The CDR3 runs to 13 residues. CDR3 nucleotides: TGTGCCATCAGGACGGACGGAAATTCACCCCTCCACTTT. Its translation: CAIRTDGNSPLHF.

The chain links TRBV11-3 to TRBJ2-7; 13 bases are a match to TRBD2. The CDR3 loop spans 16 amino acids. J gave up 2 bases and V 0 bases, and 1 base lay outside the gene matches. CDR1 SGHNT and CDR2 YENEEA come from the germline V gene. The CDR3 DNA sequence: TGTGCCAGCAGCTTAGATGGGACTAGCGGGACCTACGAGCAGTACTTC. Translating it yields CASSLDGTSGTYEQYF.

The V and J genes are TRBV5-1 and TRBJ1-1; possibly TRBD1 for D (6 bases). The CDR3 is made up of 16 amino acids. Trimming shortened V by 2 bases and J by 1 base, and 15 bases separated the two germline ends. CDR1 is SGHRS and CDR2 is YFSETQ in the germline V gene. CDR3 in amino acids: CASSFAQGRRNTEAFF. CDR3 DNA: TGCGCCAGCAGCTTCGCCCAGGGGCGGAGGAACACTGAAGCTTTCTTT.

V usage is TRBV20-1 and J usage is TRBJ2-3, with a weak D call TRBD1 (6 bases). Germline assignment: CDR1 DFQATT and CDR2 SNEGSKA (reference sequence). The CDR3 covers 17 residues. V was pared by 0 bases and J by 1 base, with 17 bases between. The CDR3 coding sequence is TGCAGTGCTAGAGATCCTGGCGTAGGGGGTGGCACAGATACGCAGTATTTT. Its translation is CSARDPGVGGGTDTQYF.

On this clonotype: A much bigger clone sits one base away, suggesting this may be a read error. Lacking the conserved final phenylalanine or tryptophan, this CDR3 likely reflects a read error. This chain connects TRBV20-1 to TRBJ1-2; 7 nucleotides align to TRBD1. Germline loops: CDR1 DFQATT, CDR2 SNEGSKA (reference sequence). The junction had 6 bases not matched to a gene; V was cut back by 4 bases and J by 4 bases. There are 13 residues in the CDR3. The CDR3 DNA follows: TGCAGTGCTAAGCAGGGGGAGGGCTATGGCTACACCTTA. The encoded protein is CSAKQGEGYGYTL.

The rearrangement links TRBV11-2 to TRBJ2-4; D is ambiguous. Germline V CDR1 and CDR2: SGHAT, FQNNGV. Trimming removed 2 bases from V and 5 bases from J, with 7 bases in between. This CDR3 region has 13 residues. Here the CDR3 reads CASSLYYENIQYF. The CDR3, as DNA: TGTGCCAGCAGCTTATACTACGAAAACATTCAGTACTTC. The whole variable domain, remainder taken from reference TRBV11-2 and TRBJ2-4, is EAGVAQSPRYKIIEKRQSVAFWCNPISGHATLYWYQQILGQGPKLLIQFQNNGVVDDSQLPKDRFSAERLKGVDSTLKIQPAKLEDSAVYLCASSLYYENIQYFGAGTRLSVL.